Included here is one TCR beta chain sequence, with context. This sample is part of a study of T cell responses to AZD1222 COVID-19 vaccine. Profiled with immunoSEQ multiplex PCR; TCRdb holds only in-frame clones, not every one. The sample comprises approximately 140,000 clones, over 85% of which are singletons, and 0.85% to 1.2% rests with the top ten. The CDR3 is 15 residues long. The germline V and J ends were trimmed by 2 bases and 1 base, with 11 bases remaining between them. Germline V CDR1 and CDR2: SNHLY, FYNNEI. This TCR came from an adult who received the AZD1222 COVID-19 vaccine. Here the sequenced sample was peripheral blood, taken 28 days after the second AZD1222 dose. The chain has TRBV2 and TRBJ2-5; the D gene is possibly TRBD2 (6 bases). For the CDR3, the DNA is TGTGCCAGCAGTGAATTCCGGGGGACCCAAGAGACCCAGTACTTC. Encoded protein: CASSEFRGTQETQYF.